Below are 32 T cell receptor beta chains sequenced from a single sample in a study of T cells in Graves' hyperthyroidism and ophthalmopathy. There were TCR beta CDR3 regions amplified from RNA transcripts. Carried out on the TCR CDR3, a first-round RT-PCR used the HTBI primer set. TCRdb ran MiXCR on the multiplex PCR reads and lists one entry per CDR3 protein. This sample has about 400,000 distinct CDR3 sequences, with roughly 13% found just once. The material sequenced was blood. These receptors came from a woman between 18 and 29 years old with Graves' hyperthyroidism.

This clonotype has only a few counts. J is TRBJ2-6 and V is TRBV28; 10 positions agree with TRBD1. CDR3 length: 17 residues. Trimming cost V 5 bases and J 2 bases; bases outside gene matches: 6. Germline lookup yields CDR1 MDHEN and CDR2 SYDVKM. CDR3 protein: CASSSTGQGTGANVLTF. The DNA of the CDR3 is TGTGCCAGCAGTAGCACGGGACAGGGGACTGGGGCCAACGTCCTGACTTTC.

The CDR3 DNA reads TGCAGTGCTGGCAACAGGGCCCGACATGAAAAACTGTTTTTT. This gives the protein CSAGNRARHEKLFF. V and J are TRBV20-1 and TRBJ1-4, with D possibly TRBD1 on 6 matching bases. The germline gives CDR1 DFQATT, CDR2 SNEGSKA (reference sequence). The CDR3 extends over 14 amino acids. Trimming removed 5 bases at V and 6 bases at J, with 16 bases between.

J is TRBJ1-5 and V is TRBV20-1; unclear D gene. The V gene lost 0 bases and the J gene lost 0 bases, with 15 bases spanning the gap. The CDR3 consists of 17 residues. From germline, CDR1 is DFQATT and CDR2 SNEGSKA (reference sequence). CDR3 sequence reads: CSARDGGRAISNQPQHF. The CDR3 DNA follows: TGCAGTGCTAGAGATGGTGGTAGGGCAATTAGCAATCAGCCCCAGCATTTT.

Worth noting for this clonotype: A single base separates this from a much larger clone, so it may be a read error. This chain connects TRBV7-2 to TRBJ2-1, with TRBD2 matching 12 bases. The DNA end is more similar to TRBJ2-7, so the J call may be wrong. From germline, CDR1 is SGHTA and CDR2 FQGNSA. The CDR3 contains 16 residues. The CDR3 nucleotides are TGTGCCAGCAGCTTCACTAGCGGGAGGTTCTACAATGAGCAGTACTTC. Its protein is CASSFTSGRFYNEQYF.

The V gene is TRBV20-1, the J gene TRBJ1-5; TRBD1 is a possible D gene (6 bases). Germline loops: CDR1 DFQATT, CDR2 SNEGSKA (reference sequence). CDR3 length equals 14 residues. V lost 6 bases and J lost 3, with 15 bases in between. The CDR3 region is CSATSWGLNQPQHF. DNA for the CDR3: TGCAGTGCCACCTCATGGGGGCTCAATCAGCCCCAGCATTTT.

In its sample, this clonotype was seen many times. V is TRBV12-3 or TRBV12-4 and J is TRBJ2-2; no reliable D call. The CDR3 covers 14 residues. The V gene lost 4 bases and the J gene lost 5 bases, with 11 bases spanning the gap. This chain's CDR3 is CASSSPQRTGELFF. CDR3 nucleotides: TGTGCCAGCAGTTCACCTCAGAGGACCGGGGAGCTGTTTTTT.

This clonotype was seen at least ten times. The chain carries TRBV7-2 and TRBJ1-2; D is undetermined. Germline V gives CDR1 SGHTA, CDR2 FQGNSA. The CDR3 extends over 16 amino acids. V shed 5 bases and J shed 1 base, with 17 bases lying between them. The CDR3 loop is CASSPRPRQLNYGYTF. For the CDR3, the DNA is TGTGCCAGCAGCCCACGACCCAGACAACTTAACTATGGCTACACCTTC.

The chain links TRBV4-3 to TRBJ1-4; 7 bases map to TRBD1. The CDR3 has 15 amino acids. Germline V gene lookup returns CDR1 LGHNA and CDR2 YSLEER. Trimming cost V 0 bases and J 8 bases; bases outside gene matches: 6. The CDR3 spells CASSQDGETGEKLFF. In DNA, the CDR3 is TGCGCCAGCAGCCAAGATGGAGAGACAGGGGAAAAACTGTTTTTT.

As to this clonotype: The junction does not match germline at one end; this may be a read error. CDR3 bases: TGTGCCAGCAGCTTAGAGGCAAACACTAAAGCTTTCTTT. It specifies CASSLEANTKAFF. The V gene is TRBV7-2, the J gene TRBJ1-1; D unclear. CDR1 is SGHTA and CDR2 is FQGNSA in the germline V gene. The CDR3 extends over 13 amino acids.

This clonotype has ten or more counts. The V gene is TRBV7-9, the J gene TRBJ2-7; D call uncertain. V was pared by 6 bases and J by 4 bases, with 7 bases between. The CDR3 length is 11 residues. Germline V gene sequence: CDR1 SEHNR, CDR2 FQNEAQ (reference sequence). CDR3 sequence reads: CASRMGYEQYF. Written as DNA, the CDR3 is TGTGCCAGCAGGATGGGGTACGAGCAGTACTTC.

The chain employs TRBV29-1 and TRBJ2-4; no definite D call. Per germline, CDR1 SQVTM and CDR2 ANQGSEA. The CDR3 extends over 14 amino acids. Trimming stripped 5 bases from V and 0 bases from J, with 11 bases between. The CDR3 coding sequence is TGCAGCGTTAAAGGAAAACTAGCCAAAAACATTCAGTACTTC. Amino acid sequence: CSVKGKLAKNIQYF.

This clonotype was detected a few times. This chain connects TRBV4-1 to TRBJ2-1; the match to TRBD2 covers 9 bases. Germline values: CDR1 MGHRA, CDR2 YSYEKL. The CDR3 is 17 amino acids. Trimming took 9 bases from V and 7 from J; bases not matched to a gene: 19. CDR3 region: CASPISGTSPPRNEQFF. The CDR3, as DNA: TGCGCCAGTCCGATATCCGGGACTAGCCCCCCGAGGAATGAGCAGTTCTTC.

The V call is TRBV20-1, the J call TRBJ2-1; the match to TRBD2 covers 12 bases. CDR3 length: 15 residues. Germline trimming cut 2 bases from V and 7 bases from J; bases unmatched to any gene: 6. CDR1 and CDR2 from the germline V gene are DFQATT and SNEGSKA (reference sequence). DNA of the CDR3: TGCAGTGCTAGACTAGCGGGAGGGCTGCGTAATGAGCAGTTCTTC. Protein product: CSARLAGGLRNEQFF.

This clonotype was picked up many times. The chain carries TRBV20-1 and TRBJ2-3, with a weak D call TRBD2 (6 bases). Trimming left V 6 bases short and J 4 bases short, with 17 bases between. CDR3 length equals 14 residues. Germline values: CDR1 DFQATT, CDR2 SNEGSKA (reference sequence). The CDR3 nucleotides are TGCAGTGCGAGCTCTAGCGTTCGGCCAGATACGCAGTATTTT. Translated: CSASSSVRPDTQYF.

This clonotype has at least ten counts. The chain recombines TRBV7-2 with TRBJ2-3; the D gene is possibly TRBD2 (5 bases). Trimming left V 6 bases short and J 0 bases short, with 16 bases between. The germline V gene encodes CDR1 SGHTA and CDR2 FQGNSA. This CDR3 has 16 amino acids. CDR3 loop: CASRDRSGPSTDTQYF. CDR3 coding DNA: TGTGCCAGCAGAGATAGGAGCGGACCTAGCACAGATACGCAGTATTTT.

Ten or more counts support this clonotype. The chain recombines TRBV28 with TRBJ1-2; no definite D call. This CDR3 has 12 amino acids. Germline V gene sequence: CDR1 MDHEN, CDR2 SYDVKM. Trimming took off 2 bases at V and 7 bases at J, with 8 bases between the two ends. CDR3 nucleotide sequence: TGTGCCAGCAGTTTAGAAGTGACTGGCTACACCTTC. It codes for CASSLEVTGYTF.

V usage is TRBV6-5 and J usage is TRBJ2-7; unclear D gene. The CDR3 has 13 residues. V lost 2 bases to trimming and J lost 0 bases, with 5 bases between them. Germline V gene sequence: CDR1 MNHEY, CDR2 SVGAGI. In DNA, the CDR3 is TGTGCCAGCAGTTACGCAAACTCCTACGAGCAGTACTTC. This sequence encodes CASSYANSYEQYF.

In its sample, this clonotype was seen many times. This chain uses TRBV5-1 with TRBJ2-5; D remains ambiguous. The V end was cut by 0 bases, the J end by 0 bases, with 9 bases between. From germline, CDR1 is SGHRS and CDR2 YFSETQ. The CDR3 is made up of 15 amino acids. This CDR3 is CASSLEVPDQETQYF. The CDR3 region has the DNA TGCGCCAGCAGCTTGGAAGTGCCTGACCAAGAGACCCAGTACTTC.

Ten or more counts support this clonotype. Here the CDR3 DNA reads TGTGCCTGGAGGTTGTCAGGGATTACCTACGAGCAGTACTTC. Translated: CAWRLSGITYEQYF. This chain links TRBV30 with TRBJ2-7; D is possibly TRBD1 (5 bases). Per germline, CDR1 GTSNPN and CDR2 SVGIG (reference sequence). The CDR3 contains 14 residues. V was pared by 3 bases and J by 2 bases, with 14 bases between.

The chain combines TRBV7-6 with TRBJ2-1; D unresolved. The J call could be wrong; TRBJ2-7 is a better fit for the DNA end. Germline values: CDR1 SGHVS, CDR2 FNYEAQ. This CDR3 has 13 amino acids. CDR3 nucleotides: TGTGCCAGCAGCCGCCGGACCTACAATGAGCAGTACTTC. This gives the protein CASSRRTYNEQYF.

The chain joins TRBV20-1 to TRBJ1-5; weak D call: TRBD1 (5 bases). Trimming shortened V by 8 bases and J by 6 bases, and 17 bases separated the two germline ends. This CDR3 region has 13 residues. Germline CDR1 reads DFQATT; CDR2 reads SNEGSKA (reference sequence). CDR3 residues: CSTLGGRGQPQHF. The CDR3 bases are TGCAGTACCTTGGGGGGAAGGGGTCAGCCCCAGCATTTT.

This clonotype was recorded at least ten times. The rearrangement links TRBV7-8 to TRBJ2-3, with a tentative D call TRBD2 (5 bases). The V end lost 2 bases, the J end lost 1 base, and 10 bases lay between the germline ends. Germline CDR1 reads SGHVS; CDR2 reads FQNEAQ. The CDR3 is made up of 15 amino acids. CDR3 in amino acids: CASSLFEGRTDTQYF. CDR3 in DNA: TGTGCCAGCAGCTTATTCGAGGGCCGCACAGATACGCAGTATTTT.

In its sample, this clonotype was seen many times. DNA of the CDR3: TGCGCCAGCAGCTTGGGCCTAGCGGCCTCCTACAATGAGCAGTTCTTC. The encoded protein is CASSLGLAASYNEQFF. The rearrangement joins TRBV5-1 to TRBJ2-1, with 7 positions matching TRBD2. The CDR3 consists of 16 residues. Trimming cost V 0 bases and J 0 bases; bases outside gene matches: 3. CDR1 and CDR2 from the germline V gene are SGHRS and YFSETQ. The full variable domain, rest sourced from reference TRBV5-1 and TRBJ2-1, is KAGVTQTPRYLIKTRGQQVTLSCSPISGHRSVSWYQQTPGQGLQFLFEYFSETQRNKGNFPGRFSGRQFSNSRSEMNVSTLELGDSALYLCASSLGLAASYNEQFFGPGTRLTVL.

This clonotype was observed a handful of times. This chain joins TRBV19 and TRBJ2-2; TRBD1 aligns across 10 bases. This CDR3 has 16 residues. Germline lookup yields CDR1 LNHDA and CDR2 SQIVND (reference sequence). The junction had 10 bases not matched to a gene; V was cut back by 7 bases and J by 5 bases. The CDR3 coding sequence is TGTGCCAGTACCATCAGGGACAGGGGTTCGACCGGGGAGCTGTTTTTT. The encoded protein is CASTIRDRGSTGELFF.

This chain links TRBV5-1 with TRBJ2-2, with a tentative D call TRBD1 (5 bases). The V gene's germline CDR1 is SGHRS and CDR2 YFSETQ. V was clipped by 3 bases and J by 3 bases, with 9 bases between them. The CDR3 totals 14 residues. CDR3 coding DNA: TGCGCCAGCAGCTGGGGCCATGACACCGGGGAGCTGTTTTTT. It specifies CASSWGHDTGELFF.

This clonotype was picked up many times. The rearrangement links TRBV6-2 or TRBV6-3 to TRBJ2-1, with 10 bases that match TRBD2. There are 16 residues in the CDR3. CDR1 is MNHEY and CDR2 is SVGEGT in the germline V gene. Trimming took 7 bases from V and 5 from J; bases not matched to a gene: 11. The CDR3 region has the DNA TGTGCCAGCACCCTATGGGGGCTAGCGGGAGACAATGAGCAGTTCTTC. Its translation: CASTLWGLAGDNEQFF.

Comments on this clonotype: At one of its ends the junction is not consistent with the germline gene, which may arise from a read error. The chain's CDR3 is CASSGDRNTEALF. The CDR3 DNA follows: TGTGCCAGTAGTGGGGACAGGAACACTGAAGCTCTCTTT. V gene TRBV19 combines with J gene TRBJ1-1; 8 nucleotides match TRBD1. This CDR3 is built from 13 residues. Germline V gives CDR1 LNHDA, CDR2 SQIVND (reference sequence).

The gene calls are TRBV28 and TRBJ2-7; 10 nucleotides agree with TRBD2. The CDR3 contains 18 residues. Germline assignment: CDR1 MDHEN and CDR2 SYDVKM. Unmatched junction bases numbered 16, after V lost 6 bases and J lost 2 bases. DNA of the CDR3: TGTGCCAGCAGGAAACTAGCGGGACTACCCGCTGAAACCTACGAGCAGTACTTC. This sequence encodes CASRKLAGLPAETYEQYF.

Concerning this clonotype: This may stem from a read error, because a much larger clone lies one nucleotide away. This rearrangement joins TRBV12-3 or TRBV12-4 to TRBJ2-5; weak D call: TRBD2 (5 bases). The CDR3 sequence is 14 residues long. The CDR3 loop is CASSVPLKWETQHF. The CDR3 DNA is TGTGCCAGCAGCGTACCATTGAAGTGGGAGACCCAGCACTTC.

This clonotype was observed a handful of times. This chain links TRBV5-1 with TRBJ1-1, with 11 bases that match TRBD1. The junction had 2 bases not matched to a gene; V was cut back by 6 bases and J by 1 base. Germline V gives CDR1 SGHRS, CDR2 YFSETQ. CDR3 length: 14 amino acids. In nucleotides, the CDR3 is TGCGCCAGCAAAGGACAGGGGGCGAACACTGAAGCTTTCTTT. It codes for CASKGQGANTEAFF.

This clonotype appeared many times. CDR3 residues: CSAREASGMNTGELFF. The CDR3 DNA is TGCAGTGCTAGAGAGGCTAGCGGCATGAACACCGGGGAGCTGTTTTTT. This chain links TRBV20-1 with TRBJ2-2, with 7 positions matching TRBD2. This CDR3 spans 16 amino acids. Germline trimming cut 0 bases from V and 1 base from J; bases unmatched to any gene: 5. Germline V gene sequence: CDR1 DFQATT, CDR2 SNEGSKA (reference sequence).

The table lists this clonotype with a few counts. The CDR3 bases are TGTGCCAGCAGTTTATCCCCTCTTGCTAGCGAGAACACCGGGGAGCTGTTTTTT. Amino acid sequence: CASSLSPLASENTGELFF. The chain has TRBV12-3 or TRBV12-4 and TRBJ2-2; tentative D call: TRBD2 (6 bases). This CDR3 contains 18 residues. Deletions cut 2 bases from V and 1 base from J, with 17 bases between.